This passage covers 24 T cell receptor beta chains from one sample sequenced in a study of human T cells and chemical hapten exposure. Time point indicated: patch test 1, 2 weeks after DPC sensitization. The treatment denotes: therapeutic diphenylcyclopropenone sensitization with weekly scalp DPC. TCRdb reprocessed the RACE reads with MiXCR, giving one entry per CDR3 protein. The table has around 190,000 distinct CDR3 sequences, around 20% seen once. The starting material was whole blood, obtained in connection with sensitization to the hapten diphenylcyclopropenone (DPC). These receptors originate from a woman aged 50 to 60 with alopecia areata. Some clones in this sample may be carry-over from other donors' samples.

The chain links TRBV29-1 to TRBJ2-1, with 9 bases matching TRBD2. Germline V gene lookup returns CDR1 SQVTM and CDR2 ANQGSEA. The CDR3 consists of 12 residues. The trim removed 6 bases at V and 7 bases at J, leaving 4 bases unmatched. For the CDR3, the DNA is TGCAGCGTCCCCCTAGCGGGAAATGAGCAGTTCTTC. This sequence encodes CSVPLAGNEQFF.

This clonotype has a handful of counts. The gene calls are TRBV24-1 and TRBJ2-2; D gene ambiguous. In germline, CDR1 is KGHDR, CDR2 SFDVKD. V lost 5 bases and J 0 bases, leaving 9 bases between the germline ends. This CDR3 region has 15 residues. The CDR3 coding sequence is TGTGCCACCAGTGGGTACACAACGAACACCGGGGAGCTGTTTTTT. As protein: CATSGYTTNTGELFF.

This clonotype came up once. The rearrangement joins TRBV7-2 to TRBJ1-2; D uncertain. V shed 1 base and J shed 4 bases, with 13 bases lying between them. The length of the CDR3 is 15 residues. Germline lookup yields CDR1 SGHTA and CDR2 FQGNSA. DNA of the CDR3: TGTGCCAGCAGCTTAGGGACGGCCGTTGGCTATGGCTACACCTTC. Protein: CASSLGTAVGYGYTF.

CDR3 amino acids: CSASYNTGELFF. The CDR3 DNA sequence: TGCAGCGCCTCCTATAACACCGGGGAGCTGTTTTTT. This chain links TRBV29-1 with TRBJ2-2; unclear D gene. The CDR3 runs to 12 residues. The germline gives CDR1 SQVTM, CDR2 ANQGSEA. V gave up 7 bases and J gave up 2 bases, with 8 bases separating them.

The rearrangement joins TRBV12-3 or TRBV12-4 to TRBJ2-1, with D perhaps matching TRBD2 (5 bases). The V and J ends lost 6 bases and 9 bases respectively, with 12 bases between them. The CDR3 length is 12 residues. The CDR3 region is CASSPRAVEQFF. In nucleotides, the CDR3 is TGTGCCAGCAGCCCTAGAGCGGTTGAGCAGTTCTTC.

This clonotype was detected only a few times. The rearrangement uses TRBV5-1 and TRBJ2-7; perhaps D is TRBD1 or TRBD2 (5 bases each). This CDR3 comprises 14 residues. The V end was cut by 0 bases, the J end by 6 bases, with 13 bases between. Per the germline V gene, CDR1 is SGHRS and CDR2 is YFSETQ. The CDR3 loop is CASSLGDGSGEQYF. The DNA for the CDR3 is TGCGCCAGCAGCTTGGGGGACGGATCGGGCGAGCAGTACTTC.

The V and J genes are TRBV10-3 and TRBJ1-4; no definite D call. The germline V gene has CDR1 ENHRY and CDR2 SYGVKD. V lost 0 bases, J lost 4 bases, and 6 bases lay in between. This CDR3 has 14 amino acids. The CDR3 protein is CAISESRGNEKLFF. In nucleotides, the CDR3 is TGTGCCATCAGTGAGTCGCGGGGTAATGAAAAACTGTTTTTT.

This clonotype was seen many times. The rearrangement joins TRBV7-6 to TRBJ1-1, with no clear D. Germline CDR1 reads SGHVS; CDR2 reads FNYEAQ. Trimming took 4 bases from V and 0 from J, leaving 6 bases between them. This CDR3 has 13 amino acids. The CDR3 loop is CASSSTVNTEAFF. The CDR3 region has the DNA TGTGCCAGCAGCTCTACAGTGAACACTGAAGCTTTCTTT.

This clonotype appeared a few times. The chain employs TRBV20-1 and TRBJ1-1; maybe TRBD1 (5 bases). Between the trimmed V and J ends, which lost 3 bases and 9 bases, there was a span of 20 bases. Germline CDR1 is DFQATT and CDR2 is SNEGSKA (reference sequence). The CDR3 has 14 amino acids. Here the CDR3 reads CSARRDSRVPQAFF. CDR3 nucleotides: TGCAGTGCTAGGCGCGACAGTAGGGTTCCCCAAGCTTTCTTT.

This clonotype was observed a handful of times. V gene TRBV6-1 combines with J gene TRBJ1-2, with D unclear. Deletions cut 6 bases from V and 4 bases from J, with 21 bases between. CDR3 length equals 16 residues. Germline V gene sequence: CDR1 MNHNS, CDR2 SASEGT. Written as DNA, the CDR3 is TGTGCCAGCAGAGGAGGAATGGCGGGAGTACTCTATGGCTACACCTTC. Encoded protein: CASRGGMAGVLYGYTF.

The chain couples TRBV27 to TRBJ2-7, with D uncertain. The CDR3 spans 13 residues. Per germline, CDR1 MNHEY and CDR2 SMNVEV (reference sequence). Trimming left V 3 bases short and J 2 bases short, with 8 bases between. The DNA for the CDR3 is TGTGCCAGCAGTTTCCGACCCACCTACGAGCAGTACTTC. This translates into CASSFRPTYEQYF.

This chain's CDR3 is CSGEAGAGDEQFF. The DNA of the CDR3 is TGCAGCGGAGAAGCGGGAGCGGGCGATGAGCAGTTCTTC. This chain uses TRBV29-1 with TRBJ2-1, with 8 positions matching TRBD2. This CDR3 region has 13 residues. With 7 bases clipped from V and 8 bases from J, the junction kept 10 bases outside the gene matches. The germline V gene encodes CDR1 SQVTM and CDR2 ANQGSEA.

At least ten counts were recorded for this clonotype. The V call is TRBV27, the J call TRBJ2-1; unclear D gene. This CDR3 region has 12 residues. V shed 0 bases and J shed 3 bases, with 0 bases lying between them. CDR1 MNHEY and CDR2 SMNVEV come from the germline V gene (reference sequence). DNA for the CDR3: TGTGCCAGCAGTTTATCCTACAATGAGCAGTTCTTC. It encodes CASSLSYNEQFF.

The chain couples TRBV10-3 to TRBJ2-3, with D unresolved. The length of the CDR3 is 14 residues. Germline CDR1 reads ENHRY; CDR2 reads SYGVKD. V was trimmed by 0 bases and J by 1 base, leaving 5 bases between them. DNA of the CDR3: TGTGCCATCAGTGAGTCGGGTGGCACAGATACGCAGTATTTT. Its protein product is CAISESGGTDTQYF.

At least ten counts were recorded for this clonotype. The chain uses TRBV7-9 and TRBJ2-2, with D tentatively TRBD2 (6 bases). V shed 8 bases and J shed 7 bases, with 14 bases lying between them. The germline gives CDR1 SEHNR, CDR2 FQNEAQ (reference sequence). The CDR3 has 13 amino acids. The CDR3 nucleotides are TGTGCCAGCTCGGCTAGCGTTAACGGGGAGCTGTTTTTT. It is translated as CASSASVNGELFF.

CDR3 loop: CASSQSVGQPQHF. The CDR3 DNA follows: TGTGCCAGCAGCCAATCGGTTGGACAGCCCCAGCATTTT. The chain links TRBV7-8 to TRBJ1-5; D is unresolved. The germline V gene has CDR1 SGHVS and CDR2 FQNEAQ. The length of the CDR3 is 13 residues. V was pared by 5 bases and J by 7 bases, with 12 bases between.

The sample holds a few counts of this clonotype. This chain uses TRBV4-2 with TRBJ2-3; 9 nucleotides line up with TRBD2. Germline V gives CDR1 LGHNA, CDR2 YNFKEQ. CDR3 length: 15 amino acids. Germline trimming cut 4 bases from V and 2 bases from J; bases unmatched to any gene: 4. The CDR3 reads CASSPRLAATDTQYF. In DNA, the CDR3 is TGTGCCAGCAGCCCCAGACTAGCGGCCACAGATACGCAGTATTTT.

This clonotype was detected ten times or more. This chain uses TRBV6-5 with TRBJ2-3, with D perhaps matching TRBD2 (6 bases). V was trimmed by 0 bases and J by 0 bases, leaving 7 bases between them. CDR1 MNHEY and CDR2 SVGAGI come from the germline V gene. CDR3 length equals 15 residues. This CDR3 reads CASSYSTSSTDTQYF. In nucleotides, the CDR3 is TGTGCCAGCAGTTACTCGACTAGTAGCACAGATACGCAGTATTTT.

The chain has TRBV6-1 and TRBJ1-5; the D is unclear. The V gene lost 0 bases and the J gene lost 7 bases, with 13 bases spanning the gap. The CDR3 runs to 15 residues. Germline V gives CDR1 MNHNS, CDR2 SASEGT. CDR3: CASSEALGVLQPQHF. The CDR3 coding sequence is TGTGCCAGCAGTGAAGCGCTTGGGGTTCTGCAGCCCCAGCATTTT.

This chain uses TRBV7-6 with TRBJ2-6, with 10 bases lining up with TRBD1. CDR1 SGHVS and CDR2 FNYEAQ come from the germline V gene. With 5 bases clipped from V and 4 bases from J, the junction kept 17 bases outside the gene matches. CDR3 size: 20 residues. The CDR3 nucleotides are TGTGCCAGCAGCCCCCGGGACAGGGGCACGGCAACCTCCGGGGCCAACGTCCTGACTTTC. Residues: CASSPRDRGTATSGANVLTF. Full variable domain (outside the CDR3, taken from reference TRBV7-6 and TRBJ2-6): GAGVSQSPRYKVTKRGQDVALRCDPISGHVSLYWYRQALGQGPEFLTYFNYEAQQDKSGLPNDRFSAERPEGSISTLTIQRTEQRDSAMYRCASSPRDRGTATSGANVLTFGAGSRLTVL.

This clonotype appeared a few times. The V gene is TRBV3-1, the J gene TRBJ1-4, with 8 bases lining up with TRBD1. V was clipped by 1 base and J by 5 bases; unmatched bases: 0. The CDR3 has 14 amino acids. CDR1 is LGHDT and CDR2 is YNNKEL in the germline V gene (reference sequence). The CDR3 bases are TGTGCCAGCAGCCAAGGACAGGGGAATGAAAAACTGTTTTTT. Amino acid sequence: CASSQGQGNEKLFF.

The V and J genes are TRBV28 and TRBJ2-2; weak D call: TRBD1 (6 bases). Germline V CDR1 and CDR2: MDHEN, SYDVKM. The V gene lost 10 bases and the J gene lost 2 bases, with 11 bases spanning the gap. This CDR3 region has 13 residues. The CDR3 nucleotides are TGTGCCACCTCGGACAGAAACACCGGGGAGCTGTTTTTT. Protein product: CATSDRNTGELFF.

This chain uses TRBV29-1 with TRBJ1-2, with D unclear. The germline CDR1 and CDR2 sequences are SQVTM and ANQGSEA. Trimming removed 4 bases from V and 8 bases from J, with 17 bases in between. The CDR3 is 13 residues long. CDR3 sequence (DNA): TGCAGCGTTGCCGGAGCCCCGAGGAACGGCTACACCTTC. Translation gives CSVAGAPRNGYTF.

This sequence joins TRBV2 and TRBJ2-5; maybe TRBD2 (6 bases). V lost 6 bases, J lost 3 bases, and 11 bases lay in between. CDR3 length: 13 residues. Germline CDR1 reads SNHLY; CDR2 reads FYNNEI. CDR3 sequence reads: CASSQGLKETQYF. The CDR3 DNA reads TGTGCCAGCAGCCAGGGACTTAAAGAGACCCAGTACTTC.